The clone carrying this T cell receptor beta chain was seen many times. The sample is drawn from a study of T cells in Graves' hyperthyroidism and ophthalmopathy. Regions amplified from RNA transcripts were the TCR beta CDR3 regions. The study used the HTBI primer set for a first-round RT-PCR of the TCR CDR3. MiXCR, run by TCRdb on the multiplex PCR reads, gives a single entry per CDR3 protein. The sample includes a few hundred thousand distinct CDR3 sequences, 15% to 17% of them seen just once. Sequenced sample: blood. This receptor was obtained from a woman aged 18-35 years with Graves' hyperthyroidism.

This CDR3 is CASSHDLALRGGYTF. The CDR3 DNA is TGTGCCAGCAGCCACGACTTGGCCCTCCGGGGTGGCTACACCTTC. The chain couples TRBV3-1 to TRBJ1-2, with D unresolved. Germline values: CDR1 LGHDT, CDR2 YNNKEL (reference sequence). V was trimmed by 3 bases and J by 7 bases, leaving 18 bases between them. This CDR3 contains 15 residues.